One and the same sample provided the 28 T cell receptor beta chains below, sequenced in a study of shared clonotypes between healthy human individuals. The method was immunoSEQ multiplex PCR; TCRdb's version includes in-frame clones alone and lacks a portion of them. The sample has roughly 2.4 million clones, 95% seen once. Sequencing input: naive CD4+ T cells sorted from blood. The subset is: CD45RA+ positively selected. The receptors originated from a man in his late teens or twenties in good health.

The chain is built from TRBV4-3 and TRBJ1-2; no clear D gene. Trimming removed 0 bases at V and 1 base at J, with 6 bases between. CDR3 length: 14 amino acids. Germline-derived CDR1 and CDR2 are LGHNA and YSLEER. The CDR3 bases are TGCGCCAGCAGCCAAGAAACAAATAACTATGGCTACACCTTC. The encoded protein is CASSQETNNYGYTF.

The CDR3 nucleotides are TGCGCCAGCAGCTCGACAGGGGTTGTCCGCACAGATACGCAGTATTTT. Its protein is CASSSTGVVRTDTQYF. The rearrangement joins TRBV5-1 to TRBJ2-3, with 8 bases that match TRBD1. V shed 3 bases, J shed 1 base, and the junction held 7 bases outside the gene matches. The CDR3 consists of 16 residues. Germline V gives CDR1 SGHRS, CDR2 YFSETQ.

The CDR3: CASSEWDSHTQYF. The CDR3, as DNA: TGTGCCAGCAGTGAATGGGACAGTCATACGCAGTATTTT. The chain recombines TRBV6-1 with TRBJ2-3; 7 bases align to TRBD1. V lost 2 bases and J lost 7; bases outside the gene matches: 3. The CDR3 sequence is 13 residues long. CDR1 is MNHNS and CDR2 is SASEGT in the germline V gene.

Regarding this clone: This CDR3 is also generated by other DNA sequences in the sample. The J gene is TRBJ2-7, the V gene TRBV11-2; D not resolved. There are 14 residues in the CDR3. The V gene lost 1 base and the J gene lost 0 bases, with 7 bases spanning the gap. Germline loops: CDR1 SGHAT, CDR2 FQNNGV. The CDR3 is CASSLAPGSYEQYF. The DNA of the CDR3 is TGTGCCAGCAGCTTAGCCCCGGGCTCCTACGAGCAGTACTTC.

This chain links TRBV10-3 with TRBJ1-3; possibly TRBD1 for D (6 bases). This CDR3 region has 16 residues. Trimming removed 4 bases at V and 1 base at J, with 14 bases between. The V gene's germline CDR1 is ENHRY and CDR2 SYGVKD. The CDR3 loop reads CAISGTQTGSGNTIYF. The CDR3 DNA reads TGTGCCATCAGTGGGACCCAGACAGGATCTGGAAACACCATATATTTT.

The chain is built from TRBV2 and TRBJ1-4, with D unresolved. V lost 4 bases to trimming and J lost 4 bases, with 13 bases between them. The CDR3 extends over 15 amino acids. Germline V gene lookup returns CDR1 SNHLY and CDR2 FYNNEI. As DNA, the CDR3 is TGTGCCAGCAGTGGAGAGCGGGTGGATAATGAAAAACTGTTTTTT. Its protein product is CASSGERVDNEKLFF.

V and J are TRBV10-1 and TRBJ2-7; 7 bases agree with TRBD1. Trimming at V came to 6 bases and at J to 2 bases, leaving 13 bases not matched to a gene. CDR1 and CDR2 (germline): WNHNN, SYGVQD (reference sequence). This CDR3 comprises 16 residues. DNA of the CDR3: TGCGCCAGCAGCACCCTCCCAGGGGGTGCTACCTACGAGCAGTACTTC. It encodes CASSTLPGGATYEQYF.

A word on this clone: This specimen includes other DNA sequences encoding the same CDR3. The gene calls are TRBV4-1 and TRBJ2-1, with 7 bases aligning to TRBD1. Losses at the gene ends were 1 base for V and 2 bases for J; bases not matched to a gene: 2. The CDR3 has 15 residues. Germline V CDR1 and CDR2: MGHRA, YSYEKL. CDR3 sequence reads: CASSQGGTAYNEQFF. DNA for the CDR3: TGCGCCAGCAGCCAAGGGGGGACAGCCTACAATGAGCAGTTCTTC.

The rearrangement links TRBV6-6 to TRBJ2-7; a weak D match, TRBD1 (6 bases). This CDR3 has 14 amino acids. Germline values: CDR1 MNHNY, CDR2 SVGAGI (reference sequence). Trimming left V 2 bases short and J 1 base short, with 9 bases between. CDR3 sequence reads: CASSYGTLSYEQYF. As DNA, the CDR3 is TGTGCCAGCAGTTACGGGACACTTTCCTACGAGCAGTACTTC.

V is TRBV9 and J is TRBJ2-7; 9 bases map to TRBD2. Germline CDR1 SGDLS, CDR2 YYNGEE. This CDR3 region has 15 residues. Germline trimming cut 0 bases from V and 4 bases from J; bases unmatched to any gene: 5. CDR3 sequence: CASSVASGKTYEQYF. CDR3 DNA: TGTGCCAGCAGCGTAGCTAGCGGGAAGACATACGAGCAGTACTTC.

The rearrangement joins TRBV6-1 to TRBJ2-7; perhaps TRBD1 as D (6 bases). The CDR3 has 11 amino acids. Per the germline V gene, CDR1 is MNHNS and CDR2 is SASEGT. The germline V and J ends were trimmed by 8 bases and 6 bases, with 11 bases remaining between them. The CDR3, as DNA: TGTGCCAGCTTTACAGGGTTCGAGCAGTACTTC. Its translation: CASFTGFEQYF.

A note on this clone: Additional DNA sequences in this sample encode the identical CDR3. V and J are TRBV11-2 and TRBJ2-7, with TRBD2 matching 10 bases. The CDR3 loop spans 15 amino acids. Looked up from germline, CDR1 is SGHAT and CDR2 is FQNNGV. Trimming at V came to 0 bases and at J to 1 base, leaving 0 bases not matched to a gene. As DNA, the CDR3 is TGTGCCAGCAGCTTAGAACTAGCGGGATCCTACGAGCAGTACTTC. Translating it yields CASSLELAGSYEQYF. Drawing the rest from reference TRBV11-2 and TRBJ2-7, the complete variable domain is EAGVAQSPRYKIIEKRQSVAFWCNPISGHATLYWYQQILGQGPKLLIQFQNNGVVDDSQLPKDRFSAERLKGVDSTLKIQPAKLEDSAVYLCASSLELAGSYEQYFGPGTRLTVT.

This chain links TRBV30 with TRBJ2-7; D unresolved. The CDR3 loop spans 13 amino acids. The germline V gene encodes CDR1 GTSNPN and CDR2 SVGIG (reference sequence). Trimming removed 3 bases from V and 7 bases from J, with 16 bases in between. CDR3 amino acids: CAWSPFVSGEQYF. The CDR3 DNA reads as TGTGCCTGGAGCCCTTTCGTAAGTGGAGAGCAGTACTTC.

CDR3: CASSEMASETYEQYF. Here the CDR3 DNA reads TGTGCCAGCAGTGAAATGGCTAGCGAGACCTACGAGCAGTACTTC. The gene calls are TRBV6-1 and TRBJ2-7, with D possibly being TRBD2 (6 bases). CDR3 length equals 15 residues. Germline CDR1 is MNHNS and CDR2 is SASEGT. The germline V and J ends were trimmed by 2 bases and 2 bases, with 13 bases remaining between them.

The gene calls are TRBV25-1 and TRBJ2-5; D is ambiguous. The V gene lost 1 base and the J gene lost 5 bases, with 14 bases spanning the gap. This CDR3 has 15 amino acids. Looked up from germline, CDR1 is MGHDK and CDR2 is SYGVNS. In DNA form, the CDR3 reads TGTGCCAGCAGTGAATCCTTTGATGGTGGGGAGACCCAGTACTTC. This gives the protein CASSESFDGGETQYF.

The chain couples TRBV11-3 to TRBJ2-3; TRBD1 matches 10 bases. Germline V gene data show CDR1 as SGHNT and CDR2 as YENEEA. CDR3 length: 18 amino acids. The trim removed 1 base at V and 2 bases at J, leaving 9 bases unmatched. CDR3 region: CASSLGLGQGLPTDTQYF. Here the CDR3 DNA reads TGTGCCAGCAGCTTAGGACTGGGACAGGGGTTACCCACAGATACGCAGTATTTT.

This clone was detected only once. CDR3 amino acids: CASSSSLGNTIYF. For the CDR3, the DNA is TGTGCCAGCTCATCCAGTCTTGGAAACACCATATATTTT. The chain links TRBV18 to TRBJ1-3, with unresolved D. In germline, CDR1 is KGHSH, CDR2 LQKENI. Trimming removed 5 bases from V and 3 bases from J, with 8 bases in between. The CDR3 runs to 13 residues.

This chain uses TRBV25-1 with TRBJ2-3; no reliable D call. Germline V CDR1 and CDR2: MGHDK, SYGVNS. V lost 5 bases to trimming and J lost 3 bases, with 9 bases between them. The CDR3 totals 13 residues. DNA for the CDR3: TGTGCCAGCAGTCCCCTAGGGACAGATACGCAGTATTTT. Its protein product is CASSPLGTDTQYF.

Notes on this clone: Other DNA variants within this sample encode the same CDR3. This rearrangement joins TRBV5-5 to TRBJ1-5; D remains ambiguous. The CDR3 has 13 residues. Germline V gene lookup returns CDR1 SGHKS and CDR2 YYEKEE (reference sequence). V was shortened by 0 bases and J by 3 bases, with 4 bases between the two germline ends. In DNA, the CDR3 is TGTGCCAGCAGCTTGGAGGTCAATCAGCCCCAGCATTTT. Translating it yields CASSLEVNQPQHF.

V and J are TRBV9 and TRBJ1-2, with D unclear. V was trimmed by 0 bases and J by 5 bases, leaving 11 bases between them. Looked up from germline, CDR1 is SGDLS and CDR2 is YYNGEE. The length of the CDR3 is 14 residues. For the CDR3, the DNA is TGTGCCAGCAGCGTAGCGTCGGAAGTATATGGCTACACCTTC. Its translation is CASSVASEVYGYTF.

The chain carries TRBV5-1 and TRBJ2-7; 8 bases are shared with TRBD1. The germline gives CDR1 SGHRS, CDR2 YFSETQ. CDR3 length: 14 amino acids. J was trimmed by 4 bases and V by 6 bases; bases with no gene match: 9. The CDR3 DNA sequence: TGCGCCAGCACCTTAACAGGGGGTGCTTACGAGCAGTACTTC. Encoded protein: CASTLTGGAYEQYF.

This clone was recorded only once. V gene TRBV5-3 combines with J gene TRBJ1-2, with D possibly matching TRBD1 (6 bases). TRBV5-3 is noted as an ORF with a role that remains uncertain. V was shortened by 0 bases and J by 5 bases, with 14 bases between the two germline ends. This CDR3 is 15 amino acids long. This CDR3 reads CARSLDRVRGYGYTF. Written as DNA, the CDR3 is TGTGCCAGAAGCTTGGACAGGGTTAGGGGATATGGCTACACCTTC.

This chain connects TRBV21-1 to TRBJ1-4; TRBD1 was called by the table and not checked on the DNA. TRBV21-1 is a pseudogene. This CDR3 region has 15 residues. CDR3 coding DNA: TGTGCCAGCAGCCACCGGGACAGGGGGCCTGAAAAACTGTTTTTT. Protein: CASSHRDRGPEKLFF.

The J gene is TRBJ2-2, the V gene TRBV19; weak D call: TRBD1 (5 bases). Germline CDR1 reads LNHDA; CDR2 reads SQIVND (reference sequence). V gave up 5 bases and J gave up 4 bases, with 11 bases separating them. This CDR3 is built from 14 residues. The CDR3 DNA follows: TGTGCCAGTAGTGGGATAGGGGTCACCGGGGAGCTGTTTTTT. It codes for CASSGIGVTGELFF.

The genes are TRBV29-1 and TRBJ2-7; TRBD1 agrees at 11 bases. V lost 6 bases to trimming and J lost 1 base; unmatched junction nucleotides: 5. The CDR3 extends over 14 amino acids. Germline CDR1 reads SQVTM; CDR2 reads ANQGSEA. Written as DNA, the CDR3 is TGCAGCGTCTGGGACAGGGGGATTTCCTACGAGCAGTACTTC. Its protein is CSVWDRGISYEQYF.

The chain recombines TRBV6-5 with TRBJ2-7, with D unclear. Trimming left V 5 bases short and J 2 bases short, with 7 bases between. Germline-derived CDR1 and CDR2 are MNHEY and SVGAGI. CDR3 length: 12 amino acids. The CDR3 here is CASSRQPYEQYF. For the CDR3, the DNA is TGTGCCAGCAGTCGTCAGCCCTACGAGCAGTACTTC.

This clone was seen just once. The genes are TRBV30 and TRBJ1-2; unclear D gene. Germline V lookup: CDR1 GTSNPN, CDR2 SVGIG (reference sequence). Trimming pared 0 bases from V and 5 bases from J, leaving 19 bases between. This CDR3 comprises 16 residues. This CDR3 is CAWSVRRSLGEYGYTF. For the CDR3, the DNA is TGTGCCTGGAGTGTCAGGCGTAGCTTGGGCGAGTATGGCTACACCTTC.

The genes are TRBV6-1 and TRBJ1-6, with no clear D. V was shortened by 0 bases and J by 6 bases, with 6 bases between the two germline ends. Germline V gene data show CDR1 as MNHNS and CDR2 as SASEGT. This CDR3 has 14 residues. The CDR3 DNA follows: TGTGCCAGCAGTGAAGCAGGAGTTAATTCACCCCTCCACTTT. Protein sequence: CASSEAGVNSPLHF.